This TCR beta chain stems from a study of blood T cell repertoires in COVID-19. For the study at large: Collection of acute and convalescent COVID-19 samples took place in the United States, Italy and Spain. Sample material is recorded as cDNA or gDNA derived from T cells, B-cell-depleted T cells, or PBMCs.

Germline V CDR1 and CDR2: MDHEN, SYDVKM. Between the trimmed V and J ends, which lost 6 bases and 5 bases, there was a span of 7 bases. This CDR3 region has 12 residues. As processed by the authors: Amplification of reference gene primers provided the estimated nucleated cell counts. Method: immunoSEQ multiplex PCR; TCRdb's copy keeps in-frame clones and lacks some. The V and J calls and clone size come from that table; D and trimming were worked out from the DNA. This table holds some 250,000 clones, approximately 80% found once. V usage is TRBV28 and J usage is TRBJ2-2, with D uncertain. The sequenced sample consisted of peripheral blood. This clonotype originated in a man in his sixties with acute or convalescent COVID-19. CDR3 region: CASSSGTGELFF. DNA of the CDR3: TGTGCCAGCAGCTCCGGGACCGGGGAGCTGTTTTTT.